This TCR beta chain is from a study of OX40 agonist ivuxolimab in advanced cancers. There are 15 residues in the CDR3. Germline V gives CDR1 MNHEY, CDR2 SMNVEV (reference sequence). V lost 3 bases to trimming and J lost 6 bases, with 17 bases between them. TCRdb's copy holds only in-frame clones and misses some; the assay was immunoSEQ multiplex PCR. Among roughly 48,000 clones, roughly 91% were seen once, and the ten largest hold roughly a third. The source material was CD4+ or CD8+ T cells sorted from blood, sampled in a trial of the OX40 agonist ivuxolimab. The TCR sequence derives from an adult with an advanced solid tumor such as melanoma, head and neck, liver or kidney cancer. The chain recombines TRBV27 with TRBJ1-1; a possible D gene is TRBD1 (6 bases). CDR3 region: CASSLLVGGLSEAFF. The CDR3, as DNA: TGTGCCAGCAGTTTGTTGGTAGGGGGTCTTTCTGAAGCTTTCTTT.